The T cell receptor (beta chain) described here comes from a study of blood T cell repertoires in COVID-19. Whole-study context: Sample material is recorded as cDNA or gDNA derived from T cells, B-cell-depleted T cells, or PBMCs.

As processed by the authors: Cell counts per sample came from amplifying reference gene primers. Here immunoSEQ multiplex PCR was the method, and the copy in TCRdb shows in-frame clones only, minus some. That table supplies the V and J calls and clone size; D and trimming were determined from the DNA. The table shows roughly 380,000 clones, with around 87% occurring only once. Those enrolled, adults aged about 18 to 89 years, came from 20 to 25 US areas. In Cohort 3, a recovered donor had either two negative PCRs, clearance, or symptom resolution. The sequence was collected from a man aged 25 to 40 who had recovered from COVID-19. Sequencing used PBMCs or T cells enriched from blood (not recorded which).

The CDR3 is CASSHLQGATPYGYTF. The CDR3 nucleotides read TGCGCCAGCAGCCACCTACAGGGGGCGACCCCTTATGGCTACACCTTC. The gene calls are TRBV4-1 and TRBJ1-2; 9 bases line up with TRBD1. Germline V gene sequence: CDR1 MGHRA, CDR2 YSYEKL. V was pared by 3 bases and J by 5 bases, with 10 bases of the junction left unmatched. The CDR3 extends over 16 amino acids.